These T cell receptor beta chains were read from a single sample in a study of blood T cell repertoires in COVID-19. Sequenced by immunoSEQ multiplex PCR; TCRdb stores in-frame clones only, minus some. The data hold roughly 380,000 clones, with over 75% observed a single time. The material sequenced was peripheral blood. The receptors here all came from a woman between 40 and 50 years old with COVID-19, enrolled during active disease. Both conserved end residues are part of each CDR3. A D gene is named only where the DNA matches it firmly. Clone size is shown for a subset of rows, as once, few, many or a class of expanded clone.

cdr3_nt cdr3_aa j_call d_call clone_size v_call
TGTGCCTGGAGGGCAGGCTTCTCTGGAAACACCATATATTTT CAWRAGFSGNTIYF TRBJ1-3 - - TRBV30
TGCGCCAGCAGCTTGGCCGGGAGGGGAGGCTCCTACAATGAGCAGTTCTTC CASSLAGRGGSYNEQFF TRBJ2-1 TRBD2 - TRBV5-1
TGCGCCAGCAGCCAAGAGGGGACACCAACCTACGAGCAGTACTTC CASSQEGTPTYEQYF TRBJ2-7 - - TRBV4-1
TGTGCCAGCAGCCAAGCCCCGAGGCTGACCCAGTACTTC CASSQAPRLTQYF TRBJ2-5 - - TRBV3-1/TRBV3-2
TGTGCCAGCAGCGAACACTCTGAAGCTTTCTTT CASSEHSEAFF TRBJ1-1 - - TRBV2
TGTGCTAGTGGTTTGGAAAGGACTAGCGGGAGGGCCTACACCGGGGAGCTGTTTTTT CASGLERTSGRAYTGELFF TRBJ2-2 TRBD2 - TRBV12-5
TGTGCCAGCAGCAAAGGCACTAGCGTGGGTGAGCAGTTCTTC CASSKGTSVGEQFF TRBJ2-1 TRBD2 - TRBV13
TGTGCCAGCAGCCAACGTTGGAGCGGGGGGCTTTACAATGAGCAGTTCTTC CASSQRWSGGLYNEQFF TRBJ2-1 TRBD2 - TRBV4-2
TGCGCCAGCAGCCCCCGGACTAGCGGGGGGGGAATTGGAGAGACCCAGTACTTC CASSPRTSGGGIGETQYF TRBJ2-5 TRBD2 - TRBV5-1
TGCGCCAGCAGCTTGGCCGCGGGTTCACCCCTCCACTTT CASSLAAGSPLHF TRBJ1-6 - - TRBV5-1
TGTGCCAGCTCACCCCCCCGGGGAATCACAGATACGCAGTATTTT CASSPPRGITDTQYF TRBJ2-3 - few TRBV18
TGCGCCAGCAGCCTAGGGACAGCTGGTCAGCCCCAGCATTTT CASSLGTAGQPQHF TRBJ1-5 TRBD1 - TRBV4-1
TGTGCCACCAGGGACATACGGGGCTACACCTTC CATRDIRGYTF TRBJ1-2 - - TRBV6-4
TGCGCCAGCAGCCAAGATTTCCCGTCGGGCTACAATGAGCAGTTCTTC CASSQDFPSGYNEQFF TRBJ2-1 - - TRBV4-3
TGTGCCAGCAGCTTGGGACTAGCGGGGGGGACGGAGACCCAGTACTTC CASSLGLAGGTETQYF TRBJ2-5 TRBD2 - TRBV5-8
TGTGCCAGCTCACCAGAGACGGGACAAACTACAAACTACGAGCAGTACTTC CASSPETGQTTNYEQYF TRBJ2-7 - - TRBV18
TGTGCCACGAGAGCGGGAGGCATAATGGGATATAATTCACCCCTCCACTTT CATRAGGIMGYNSPLHF TRBJ1-6 - once TRBV19
TGTGCCAGCAGTTACTCTGAGACAGCGAACACTGAAGCTTTCTTT CASSYSETANTEAFF TRBJ1-1 - - TRBV6-5
TGTGCCAGCAGTCCCCGGACAGGGGGCACGACACCCCTCCACTTT CASSPRTGGTTPLHF TRBJ1-6 TRBD1 few TRBV27
TGCGCCAGCAGCATTGGGACACCCGGTGTCGGATCTCCACCCCTCCACTTT CASSIGTPGVGSPPLHF TRBJ1-6 - once TRBV5-1
TGTGCCAGCAGTTCGGGGGGGCGGGGCGGGCAGTTCTTC CASSSGGRGGQFF TRBJ2-1 TRBD2 - TRBV27
TGTGCCACCTACCTTACAGGGATGAACACTGAAGCTTTCTTT CATYLTGMNTEAFF TRBJ1-1 - - TRBV2
TGTGCCAGCAGTGAAGCGACAGGGCGGGCTGAAGCTTTCTTT CASSEATGRAEAFF TRBJ1-1 TRBD1 - TRBV25-1
TGTGCCAGCAGCCCCTGGGCAGGGCGTGACAATGAGCAGTTCTTC CASSPWAGRDNEQFF TRBJ2-1 - once TRBV5-8
TGCAGCGTCGTTACAGGGGTGGATGAGCAGTTCTTC CSVVTGVDEQFF TRBJ2-1 TRBD1 - TRBV29-1
TGTGCCAGCAGTTTTGGGACAGTTAACACTGAAGCTTTCTTT CASSFGTVNTEAFF TRBJ1-1 TRBD1 - TRBV6-5
TGTGCCACCCTCGGGGGCACTGAAGCTTTCTTT CATLGGTEAFF TRBJ1-1 - - TRBV27
TGCGCCAGCAGCCAAGTTCCCGGGACAGGGGCGTACTTC CASSQVPGTGAYF TRBJ2-7 TRBD1 - TRBV4-1
TGTGCCAGCAGCGACACCTTTGAAGCTTTCTTT CASSDTFEAFF TRBJ1-1 - - TRBV6-5
TGTGCCACCGTCCCGGGACAGGGATCAGCCGGAAACACCATATATTTT CATVPGQGSAGNTIYF TRBJ1-3 TRBD1 - TRBV10-3
TGCGCCAGCAGCTCGGGACAGGTCGAGGCCGGGGAGCTGTTTTTT CASSSGQVEAGELFF TRBJ2-2 TRBD1 - TRBV5-1